Sequencing of this T cell receptor (beta chain) was carried out in a study of technical replicates of blood from a handful of donors. Sequencing used immunoSEQ multiplex PCR; TCRdb keeps in-frame clones, though not all of them. The table lists about 91,000 clones, around 93% of them singletons. Trimming removed 5 bases at V and 1 base at J, with 14 bases between. The CDR3 has 15 residues. Per germline, CDR1 MNHNS and CDR2 SASEGT. The sample was T cells isolated from PBMCs. The gene calls are TRBV6-1 and TRBJ2-5; D remains unclear. The sequence came from a human donor in good health. CDR3 nucleotide sequence: TGTGCCAGCAGTAAGTCCACCACAACCCAAGAGACCCAGTACTTC. Protein sequence: CASSKSTTTQETQYF.